Below, 5 T cell receptor beta chains from the same sample are listed, as sequenced in a study of blood T cell repertoires in COVID-19. Libraries were prepared by immunoSEQ multiplex PCR; TCRdb keeps only in-frame clonotypes and omits some of them. Of about 93,000 clones detected, 70% to 80% appear once; the ten largest clones hold around 15%. The sample consisted of peripheral blood. The receptors here all came from a human donor in a cohort sampled during active COVID-19.

The sample holds many counts of this clone. V gene TRBV19 combines with J gene TRBJ2-4; D may be TRBD2 (5 bases). CDR1 is LNHDA and CDR2 is SQIVND in the germline V gene (reference sequence). Trimming removed 3 bases at V and 6 bases at J, with 9 bases between. The CDR3 is 13 residues long. In nucleotides, the CDR3 is TGTGCCAGTAGTATTATAGGAGGAAACATTCAGTACTTC. This gives the protein CASSIIGGNIQYF.

The chain couples TRBV3-1 (or the pseudogene TRBV3-2) to TRBJ2-3; 8 nucleotides line up with TRBD1. The CDR3 runs 16 residues. J was trimmed by 2 bases and V by 0 bases; bases with no gene match: 4. Germline CDR1 LGHDT, CDR2 YNNKEL (reference sequence). In DNA, the CDR3 is TGTGCCAGCAGCCAAGATACAGGGGGAGCCACAGATACGCAGTATTTT. This sequence encodes CASSQDTGGATDTQYF.

This clone was recorded many times. This chain uses TRBV5-6 with TRBJ1-2; tentatively, D is TRBD1 (5 bases). The CDR3 totals 14 residues. Deletions cut 9 bases from V and 8 bases from J, with 23 bases between. Germline CDR1 is SGHDT and CDR2 is YYEEEE. The CDR3 DNA reads TGTGCCACCCTAGGGTCAGGGCAAGCCTTGGGCTACACCTTC. Its protein product is CATLGSGQALGYTF.

The chain uses TRBV18 and TRBJ2-3; D is perhaps TRBD2 (6 bases). Trimming shortened V by 0 bases and J by 6 bases, and 19 bases separated the two germline ends. The CDR3 consists of 17 residues. CDR1 and CDR2 (germline): KGHSH, LQKENI. The CDR3 loop reads CASSPPGGSLGSDTQYF. In nucleotides, the CDR3 is TGTGCCAGCTCACCACCGGGGGGATCCCTGGGGTCTGATACGCAGTATTTT.

This chain joins TRBV5-1 and TRBJ1-2; perhaps TRBD1 as D (5 bases). The V end lost 3 bases, the J end lost 5 bases, and 8 bases lay between the germline ends. Germline V gene data show CDR1 as SGHRS and CDR2 as YFSETQ. CDR3 length: 12 residues. CDR3 residues: CASSYDRYGYTF. CDR3 nucleotides: TGCGCCAGCAGCTACGACAGATATGGCTACACCTTC.